These T cell receptor beta chains were read from a single sample in a study of T cell responses to AZD1222 COVID-19 vaccine. The method was immunoSEQ multiplex PCR; TCRdb's version includes in-frame clones alone and lacks a portion of them. The sample holds some 130,000 clones, 90% to 95% seen once. The sample in question was peripheral blood, obtained on day 0 of AZD1222 vaccination. The receptors shown here come from an adult in good health. The CDR3 runs from the conserved cysteine through the conserved F or W. A D gene is named only where the DNA matches it firmly. Not all rows give a size; the values are once, few, many and, for expanded clones, a class.

d_gene	abundance	v_gene	j_gene	CDR3aa	CDR3nt
TRBD2	.	TRBV4-3	TRBJ2-5	CASSQDRTSGEIKQETQYF	TGCGCCAGCAGCCAAGATCGGACTAGCGGGGAGATAAAGCAAGAGACCCAGTACTTC
.	.	TRBV27	TRBJ1-5	CASNPGTPRNQPQHF	TGTGCCAGCAACCCGGGGACACCCCGAAATCAGCCCCAGCATTTT
TRBD2	once	TRBV11-2	TRBJ2-5	CASSLLILAGGRETQYF	TGTGCCAGCAGCTTACTGATACTAGCGGGAGGAAGGGAGACCCAGTACTTC
TRBD2	.	TRBV9	TRBJ2-2	CASSVELAGGAKLAGELFF	TGTGCCAGCAGCGTAGAACTAGCGGGAGGGGCTAAATTGGCCGGGGAGCTGTTTTTT
TRBD2	.	TRBV5-4	TRBJ2-2	CASSLERGGLSRELFF	TGTGCCAGCAGCTTGGAGCGGGGGGGCCTATCGCGGGAGCTGTTTTTT
.	.	TRBV30	TRBJ1-5	CAWSVGSNQPQHF	TGTGCCTGGAGTGTAGGTAGCAATCAGCCCCAGCATTTT
.	.	TRBV2	TRBJ2-5	CASRLGETQYF	TGTGCCAGCCGGCTGGGGGAGACCCAGTACTTC
TRBD1	.	TRBV19	TRBJ1-2	CASSMRTGYPDGYTF	TGTGCCAGTAGTATGAGGACAGGGTATCCGGATGGCTACACCTTC
TRBD2	.	TRBV28	TRBJ2-3	CASRSVGSRGDRTDTQYF	TGTGCCAGCAGGAGTGTGGGGTCGCGGGGGGACCGCACAGATACGCAGTATTTT
.	.	TRBV19	TRBJ1-5	CASNLGGMRPYSNQPQHF	TGTGCCAGTAATTTGGGAGGGATGCGGCCCTATAGCAATCAGCCCCAGCATTTT
TRBD1	.	TRBV5-5	TRBJ1-2	CASSPDRVIRYGYTF	TGTGCCAGCAGCCCCGACAGGGTGATACGGTATGGCTACACCTTC
.	.	TRBV6-5	TRBJ1-1	CASSMTGSSDTEAFF	TGTGCCAGCAGTATGACCGGGTCCTCAGACACTGAAGCTTTCTTT
.	.	TRBV3-1/TRBV3-2	TRBJ1-3	CASSQRADRNTIYF	TGTGCCAGCAGCCAACGGGCAGACCGAAACACCATATATTTT
.	.	TRBV4-1	TRBJ2-4	CASSHQMTGMENIQYF	TGCGCCAGCAGCCACCAAATGACTGGGATGGAGAACATTCAGTACTTC
TRBD1	.	TRBV6-5	TRBJ1-5	CASKVGQGLAQPQHF	TGTGCCAGCAAGGTTGGACAGGGGTTGGCTCAGCCCCAGCATTTT
.	.	TRBV12-5	TRBJ1-2	CASGLTGFFYGYTF	TGTGCTAGTGGTTTAACAGGGTTTTTCTATGGCTACACCTTC
.	.	TRBV19	TRBJ2-1	CASSIDWDGSSYNEQFF	TGTGCCAGTAGTATAGATTGGGACGGGAGCTCCTACAATGAGCAGTTCTTC
TRBD1	.	TRBV5-1	TRBJ2-7	CASSSPGQGIHEQYF	TGCGCCAGCAGCTCTCCGGGACAGGGGATCCACGAGCAGTACTTC
.	.	TRBV19	TRBJ2-1	CASSNTTYGEQFF	TGTGCCAGTAGTAATACTACCTACGGTGAGCAGTTCTTC
.	.	TRBV7-2	TRBJ1-5	CASSSDQTGTYSNQPQHF	TGTGCCAGCAGCTCAGATCAGACAGGAACTTATAGCAATCAGCCCCAGCATTTT
.	.	TRBV4-2	TRBJ2-3	CASSQTYTPTQASTDTQYF	TGTGCCAGCAGCCAGACCTATACCCCGACACAGGCTAGCACAGATACGCAGTATTTT
TRBD1	.	TRBV3-1/TRBV3-2	TRBJ1-5	CASSLGPGTGVWPQHF	TGTGCCAGCAGCCTGGGCCCCGGGACAGGGGTTTGGCCCCAGCATTTT
.	.	TRBV19	TRBJ1-5	CASSGGQPQHF	TGTGCCAGTAGTGGGGGTCAGCCCCAGCATTTT
.	.	TRBV3-1/TRBV3-2	TRBJ1-3	CASTPGTIMIGNTIYF	TGTGCCAGCACCCCGGGGACAATTATGATCGGAAACACCATATATTTT
.	.	TRBV28	TRBJ2-7	CASSLNYEQYF	TGTGCCAGCAGTCTCAACTACGAGCAGTACTTC
.	.	TRBV10-3	TRBJ1-4	CAISESEEKLFF	TGTGCCATCAGTGAGTCAGAAGAAAAACTGTTTTTT
TRBD1	.	TRBV2	TRBJ2-7	CAGDRGSYEQYF	TGTGCCGGGGACAGGGGCAGCTACGAGCAGTACTTC
TRBD1	.	TRBV15	TRBJ2-7	CATESTGTGTEQYF	TGTGCCACCGAATCCACCGGGACAGGGACCGAGCAGTACTTC
.	.	TRBV5-1	TRBJ1-3	CASSLGAPRDTPNSGNTIYF	TGCGCCAGCAGCTTGGGGGCCCCCCGGGACACGCCGAACTCTGGAAACACCATATATTTT
TRBD1	once	TRBV12-5	TRBJ1-2	CASGLPGGLAGYTF	TGTGCTAGTGGTTTACCAGGGGGTTTGGCTGGCTACACCTTC
.	.	TRBV27	TRBJ1-2	CASRPKTEHFYGYTF	TGTGCCAGCAGACCCAAGACAGAACACTTCTATGGCTACACCTTC